The T cell receptor beta chain under discussion was sequenced for a study of T cell repertoires in aging, cancer and after chemotherapy. This CDR3 comprises 11 residues. Trimming removed 0 bases from V and 5 bases from J, with 0 bases in between. CDR1 is MNHNS and CDR2 is SASEGT in the germline V gene. The template was genomic DNA from peripheral blood, not RNA. A mixed TRB-A/B primer pool amplified rearranged TRB by multiplex touch-down PCR. MiXCR was run by TCRdb on the multiplex PCR reads, yielding one entry per CDR3 protein. Found here are about 1,200 distinct CDR3 sequences, roughly 29% of them singletons; the top ten hold roughly 92%. Study results and caveats: Age-matched healthy donors had significantly more diverse, less clonal blood TCR repertoires than untreated cancer patients. Across the chemotherapy interval, each cancer cohort showed higher median generation probability, suggesting thymic rebound.

This clonotype was seen a handful of times. Its antigen is unidentified. The sample comprised blood. The V call is TRBV6-1, the J call TRBJ2-3, with unresolved D. The source of this sequence is a human donor with a blood cancer. The DNA for the CDR3 is TGTGCCAGCAGTGAAGCAGATACGCAGTATTTT. It encodes CASSEADTQYF.